The 26 T cell receptor beta chains below come from one sample, sequenced in a study of shared clonotypes between healthy human individuals (dated by TCRdb to the early 2020s). The method was the immunoSEQ multiplex PCR assay. Held by TCRdb, this immuneACCESS table contains in-frame sequences only and omits some clones. Under half of the omission traces to an unresolved V gene where checked; the cause of the rest is unknown. The sample table shows about 460,000 clones, and roughly four fifths are seen once. The ten largest clones capture more than 10% of the sample. Sequencing used PBMCs. These receptors all stem from a woman in her 40s in good health. Some clones in this sample may be carry-over from other donors' samples.

The V gene is TRBV18, the J gene TRBJ2-3, with D perhaps TRBD2 (6 bases). CDR3 size: 10 residues. Germline assignment: CDR1 KGHSH and CDR2 LQKENI. Trimming removed 8 bases at V and 7 bases at J, with 7 bases between. The CDR3 protein is CASRGNTQYF. CDR3 in DNA: TGTGCCAGCCGGGGGAATACGCAGTATTTT.

The chain has TRBV7-9 and TRBJ2-5, with 8 bases aligning to TRBD2. Per germline, CDR1 SEHNR and CDR2 FQNEAQ (reference sequence). CDR3 length: 16 residues. With 5 bases clipped from V and 2 bases from J, the junction kept 10 bases outside the gene matches. CDR3 sequence: CASSQGRGVDQETQYF. CDR3 sequence (DNA): TGTGCCAGCAGCCAGGGGCGGGGGGTGGATCAAGAGACCCAGTACTTC.

This chain connects TRBV5-1 to TRBJ1-1; no clear D. Germline CDR1 and CDR2: SGHRS and YFSETQ. The V gene lost 7 bases and the J gene lost 1 base, with 11 bases spanning the gap. This CDR3 is 13 amino acids long. The CDR3 DNA follows: TGCGCCAGCGGGAAACAAACGAACACTGAAGCTTTCTTT. It yields the protein CASGKQTNTEAFF.

Here the CDR3 reads CASSQNREAFF. Here the CDR3 DNA reads TGTGCCAGCAGCCAGAACAGGGAGGCTTTCTTT. The chain carries TRBV4-2 and TRBJ1-1; tentatively, D is TRBD1 (6 bases). CDR1 is LGHNA, CDR2 YNFKEQ, per germline. Trimming removed 3 bases from V and 11 bases from J, with 10 bases in between. The CDR3 is made up of 11 amino acids.

This clone appeared once. This rearrangement joins TRBV29-1 to TRBJ1-1; possible D gene TRBD1, 6 bases. The V gene lost 8 bases and the J gene lost 4 bases, with 11 bases spanning the gap. CDR3 length equals 11 residues. Germline CDR1 SQVTM, CDR2 ANQGSEA. The CDR3 bases are TGCAGCACGGGAGGGGGCACTGAAGCTTTCTTT. As protein: CSTGGGTEAFF.

On this clone: This may be a read error, as it is one base from a much larger clone. The chain is built from TRBV11-3 and TRBJ2-5, with 16 positions matching TRBD2. V dropped 8 bases and J dropped 3; count of bases not matched to a gene: 6. The V gene's germline CDR1 is SGHNT and CDR2 YENEEA. The CDR3 is 16 residues long. This CDR3 reads CASGKGLAGGEETQYF. For the CDR3, the DNA is TGTGCCAGCGGCAAGGGACTAGCGGGAGGGGAAGAGACCCAGTACTTC.

The J gene is TRBJ2-7, the V gene TRBV28; 7 nucleotides line up with TRBD2. CDR1 and CDR2 from the germline V gene are MDHEN and SYDVKM. The CDR3 spans 15 residues. Trimming removed 4 bases from V and 3 bases from J; junction bases left unmatched: 9. CDR3 nucleotides: TGTGCCAGCAGTTCGTTCAGCCGGGGGGTCTACGAGCAGTACTTC. Protein product: CASSSFSRGVYEQYF.

This rearrangement joins TRBV11-2 to TRBJ2-1; 9 bases are a match to TRBD2. The CDR3 has 14 amino acids. Per germline, CDR1 SGHAT and CDR2 FQNNGV. Losses at the gene ends were 5 bases for V and 5 bases for J; bases not matched to a gene: 4. CDR3 in DNA: TGTGCCAGCAGCCAGGGACTAGCCAACAATGAGCAGTTCTTC. Its protein is CASSQGLANNEQFF.

The chain has TRBV14 and TRBJ2-5; 9 bases are shared with TRBD2. Germline V gives CDR1 SGHDN, CDR2 FVKESK. The CDR3 runs 16 residues. Trimming cost V 4 bases and J 5 bases; bases outside gene matches: 11. As DNA, the CDR3 is TGTGCCAGCAGCCGATGGGGGACTAGCAGTGGGGAGACCCAGTACTTC. Translated, it gives CASSRWGTSSGETQYF.

The chain uses TRBV7-9 and TRBJ2-2, with TRBD2 identical over 7 bases. Germline assignment: CDR1 SEHNR and CDR2 FQNEAQ (reference sequence). V gave up 4 bases and J gave up 5 bases; unmatched junction bases: 7. This CDR3 comprises 15 residues. The CDR3 DNA reads TGTGCCAGCAGCTCGGGCGGGAGTGGTACCGGGGAGCTGTTTTTT. This sequence encodes CASSSGGSGTGELFF.

The gene calls are TRBV29-1 and TRBJ1-1, with D hard to call. CDR3 size: 13 residues. The germline V gene has CDR1 SQVTM and CDR2 ANQGSEA. Trimming removed 0 bases from V and 1 base from J, with 6 bases in between. The CDR3 spells CSVEEGGNTEAFF. In nucleotides, the CDR3 is TGCAGCGTTGAAGAAGGAGGGAACACTGAAGCTTTCTTT.

The chain employs TRBV27 and TRBJ1-2; a possible D gene is TRBD1 (6 bases). Germline CDR1 reads MNHEY; CDR2 reads SMNVEV (reference sequence). There are 14 residues in the CDR3. Trimming removed 2 bases at V and 8 bases at J, with 15 bases between. Here the CDR3 reads CASSLVQGRGGYTF. The CDR3 DNA sequence: TGTGCCAGCAGTTTAGTCCAGGGGCGCGGAGGCTACACCTTC.

A word on this clone: This likely came from a read error, as a far larger clone is one base away. The chain is built from TRBV2 and TRBJ2-5, with TRBD2 matching over 7 bases. This CDR3 is 13 amino acids long. With 7 bases clipped from V and 5 bases from J, the junction kept 7 bases outside the gene matches. Germline V gene sequence: CDR1 SNHLY, CDR2 FYNNEI. CDR3 DNA: TGTGCCAGCACTGCGGGAGTAACGGAGACCCAGTACTTC. Its translation is CASTAGVTETQYF.

V usage is TRBV28 and J usage is TRBJ1-5; D is unresolved. This CDR3 spans 15 amino acids. V was cut by 2 bases and J by 1 base, with 9 bases left in between. The germline gives CDR1 MDHEN, CDR2 SYDVKM. CDR3 sequence reads: CASSLMGWSNQPQHF. CDR3 in DNA: TGTGCCAGCAGTTTAATGGGGTGGAGCAATCAGCCCCAGCATTTT.

On this clone: One junction end disagrees with the germline gene, perhaps due to a read error. The chain carries TRBV28 and TRBJ1-2; 9 nucleotides line up with TRBD1. The germline CDR1 and CDR2 sequences are MDHEN and SYDVKM. The CDR3 consists of 14 residues. CDR3 region: CAGSLRQGVYGYTF. The CDR3 DNA reads TGTGCCGGCAGTCTCCGACAGGGGGTTTATGGCTACACCTTC.

The sample holds a few counts of this clone. V and J are TRBV15 and TRBJ1-1; D unclear. V was pared by 5 bases and J by 4 bases, with 11 bases between. CDR1 and CDR2 (germline): LNHNV, YYDKDF (reference sequence). The CDR3 loop spans 13 amino acids. CDR3 sequence (DNA): TGTGCCACCAGCTGGAGTAAAAGCACTGAAGCTTTCTTT. This encodes CATSWSKSTEAFF.

The V and J genes are TRBV25-1 and TRBJ1-1, with TRBD1 matching 8 bases. The CDR3 runs 15 residues. Looked up from germline, CDR1 is MGHDK and CDR2 is SYGVNS. J gave up 6 bases and V 4 bases, and 10 bases lay outside the gene matches. CDR3 coding DNA: TGTGCCAGCAGTGCGTCGACAGGGGACGGGGCTGAAGCTTTCTTT. It translates to CASSASTGDGAEAFF.

Comment on this clone: A far larger clone is one base from this, pointing to a likely read error. This chain connects TRBV30 to TRBJ1-2; 8 bases align to TRBD1. The CDR3 covers 13 residues. Germline V lookup: CDR1 GTSNPN, CDR2 SVGIG (reference sequence). Losses at the gene ends were 1 base for V and 8 bases for J; bases not matched to a gene: 6. The CDR3 reads CAWSADRVQGYTF. CDR3 in DNA: TGTGCCTGGAGTGCGGACAGGGTACAAGGCTACACCTTC. Based on the CDR3 plus reference TRBV30 and TRBJ1-2, the full variable domain is SQTIHQWPATLVQPVGSPLSLECTVEGTSNPNLYWYRQAAGRGLQLLFYSVGIGQISSEVPQNLSASRPQDRQFILSSKKLLLSDSGFYLCAWSADRVQGYTFGSGTRLTVV.

The chain carries TRBV28 and TRBJ2-1, with a tentative D call TRBD2 (6 bases). With 5 bases removed from V and 8 bases from J, the gap between germline ends came to 19 bases. The CDR3 runs 15 residues. CDR1 is MDHEN and CDR2 is SYDVKM in the germline V gene. The CDR3 nucleotides are TGTGCCAGCAGTCCTCCGGGCGATTGGGGGGATGAGCAGTTCTTC. Translation gives CASSPPGDWGDEQFF.

This clone was seen a handful of times. The chain employs TRBV30 and TRBJ2-3; perhaps TRBD2 as D (5 bases). V shed 2 bases and J shed 5 bases, with 11 bases lying between them. CDR1 is GTSNPN, CDR2 SVGIG, per germline (reference sequence). This CDR3 is 13 amino acids long. In DNA form, the CDR3 reads TGTGCCTGGAGTAGGCGAGGGTTAGATACGCAGTATTTT. Translation gives CAWSRRGLDTQYF. Full variable domain (remainder filled in from reference TRBV30 and TRBJ2-3): SQTIHQWPATLVQPVGSPLSLECTVEGTSNPNLYWYRQAAGRGLQLLFYSVGIGQISSEVPQNLSASRPQDRQFILSSKKLLLSDSGFYLCAWSRRGLDTQYFGPGTRLTVL.

Concerning this clone itself: Only one base separates this from a far larger clonotype, so it likely reflects a read error. The gene calls are TRBV28 and TRBJ2-7; 9 bases fit TRBD1. CDR3 size: 16 residues. Germline V gene sequence: CDR1 MDHEN, CDR2 SYDVKM. Trimming took 1 base from V and 6 from J; bases not matched to a gene: 10. CDR3 loop: CASSLSWTGVSREQYF. CDR3 nucleotide sequence: TGTGCCAGCAGTTTATCGTGGACAGGGGTATCTCGCGAGCAGTACTTC.

The chain is built from TRBV7-8 and TRBJ2-7, with a possible D match to TRBD2 (6 bases). Per germline, CDR1 SGHVS and CDR2 FQNEAQ. V was shortened by 2 bases and J by 4 bases, with 9 bases between the two germline ends. The CDR3 consists of 13 residues. CDR3 bases: TGTGCCAGCAGCTTAAATCGGGAGTACGAGCAGTACTTC. It encodes CASSLNREYEQYF.

The rearrangement joins TRBV10-3 to TRBJ2-1, with 12 bases that match TRBD2. Germline loops: CDR1 ENHRY, CDR2 SYGVKD. CDR3 size: 16 residues. V shed 2 bases and J 4 bases; nucleotides not matched to a gene: 3. CDR3 sequence reads: CAISEVLAGGYNEQFF. The CDR3 DNA is TGTGCCATCAGTGAGGTCCTAGCGGGAGGGTACAATGAGCAGTTCTTC.

V is TRBV10-3 and J is TRBJ2-2, with D uncertain. CDR1 is ENHRY, CDR2 SYGVKD, per germline. The CDR3 runs 11 residues. V lost 6 bases and J 7 bases, leaving 6 bases between the germline ends. The DNA for the CDR3 is TGTGCCATCAGCTTGGGCGGGGAGCTGTTTTTT. Protein product: CAISLGGELFF.

CDR3 region: CASRAGLASGRISFF. Written as DNA, the CDR3 is TGTGCCAGCAGGGCAGGACTAGCGTCCGGTCGAATCTCGTTCTTC. This sequence joins TRBV2 and TRBJ2-1, with 9 bases lining up with TRBD2. Germline V lookup: CDR1 SNHLY, CDR2 FYNNEI. The trim removed 6 bases at V and 15 bases at J, leaving 18 bases unmatched. The CDR3 length is 15 residues. Supplemented by reference TRBV2 and TRBJ2-1, the full variable domain reads EPEVTQTPSHQVTQMGQEVILRCVPISNHLYFYWYRQILGQKVEFLVSFYNNEISEKSEIFDDQFSVERPDGSNFTLKIRSTKLEDSAMYFCASRAGLASGRISFFGPGTRLTVL.

Details on this clone: This same CDR3 is encoded by further DNA sequences in the sample. This chain uses TRBV7-3 with TRBJ2-1; D gene uncertain. CDR1 and CDR2 (germline): SGHTA, FQGTGA. The CDR3 extends over 13 amino acids. With 5 bases removed from V and 6 bases from J, the gap between germline ends came to 11 bases. The CDR3 protein is CASSPTPSNEQFF. The CDR3 DNA follows: TGTGCCAGCAGCCCTACCCCCTCCAATGAGCAGTTCTTC.